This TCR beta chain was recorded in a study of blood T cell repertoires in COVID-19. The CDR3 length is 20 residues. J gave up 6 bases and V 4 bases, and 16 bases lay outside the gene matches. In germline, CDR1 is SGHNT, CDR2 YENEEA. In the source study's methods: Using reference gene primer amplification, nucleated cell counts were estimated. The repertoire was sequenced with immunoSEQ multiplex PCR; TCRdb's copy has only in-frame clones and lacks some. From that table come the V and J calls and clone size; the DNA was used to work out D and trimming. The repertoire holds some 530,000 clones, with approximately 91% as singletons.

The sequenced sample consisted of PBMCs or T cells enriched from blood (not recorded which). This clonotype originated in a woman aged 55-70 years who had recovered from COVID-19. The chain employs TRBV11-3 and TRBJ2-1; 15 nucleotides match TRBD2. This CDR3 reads CASSSRTSGGAKVVGNEQFF. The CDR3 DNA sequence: TGTGCCAGCAGCTCCCGGACTAGCGGGGGGGCAAAGGTCGTAGGCAATGAGCAGTTCTTC.